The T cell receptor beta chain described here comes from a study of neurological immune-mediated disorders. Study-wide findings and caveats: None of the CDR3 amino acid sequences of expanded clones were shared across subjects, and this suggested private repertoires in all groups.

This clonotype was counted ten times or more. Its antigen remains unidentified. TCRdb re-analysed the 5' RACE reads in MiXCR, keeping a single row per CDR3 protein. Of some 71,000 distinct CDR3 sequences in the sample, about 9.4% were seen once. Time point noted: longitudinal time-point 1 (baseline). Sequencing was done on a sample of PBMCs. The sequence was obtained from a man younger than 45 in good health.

This CDR3 reads CASSEASGNTGELFF. CDR3 DNA: TGTGCCAGCAGTGAAGCTAGCGGGAACACCGGGGAGCTGTTTTTT. V and J are TRBV6-1 and TRBJ2-2, with D maybe TRBD2 (6 bases). The length of the CDR3 is 15 residues. With 0 bases removed from V and 1 base from J, the gap between germline ends came to 6 bases. Per germline, CDR1 MNHNS and CDR2 SASEGT.